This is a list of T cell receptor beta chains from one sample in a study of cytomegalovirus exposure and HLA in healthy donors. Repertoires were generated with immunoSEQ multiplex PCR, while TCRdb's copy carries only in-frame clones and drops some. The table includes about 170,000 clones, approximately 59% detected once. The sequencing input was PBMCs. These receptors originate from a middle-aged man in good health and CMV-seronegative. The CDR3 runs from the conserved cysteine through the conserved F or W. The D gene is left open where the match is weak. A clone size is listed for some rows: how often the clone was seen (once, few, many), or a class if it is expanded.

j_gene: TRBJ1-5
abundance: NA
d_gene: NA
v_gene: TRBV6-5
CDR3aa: CASSYADSSNQPQHF
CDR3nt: TGTGCCAGCAGTTACGCAGACAGTAGCAATCAGCCCCAGCATTTT

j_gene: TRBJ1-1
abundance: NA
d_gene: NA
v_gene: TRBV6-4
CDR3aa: CASSDSPSGVTEAFF
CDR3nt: TGTGCCAGCAGTGACTCCCCGTCAGGGGTTACTGAAGCTTTCTTT

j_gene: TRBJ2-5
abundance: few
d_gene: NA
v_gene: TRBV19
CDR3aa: CASSIDRGETQYF
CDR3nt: TGTGCCAGTAGTATAGACAGGGGAGAGACCCAGTACTTC

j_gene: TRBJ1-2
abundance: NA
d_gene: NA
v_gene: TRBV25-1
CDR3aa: CASSDQGYTF
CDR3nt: TGTGCCAGCAGTGATCAGGGCTACACCTTC

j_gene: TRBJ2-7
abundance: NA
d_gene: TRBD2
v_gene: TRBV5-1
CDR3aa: CASSSRTSSPYEQYF
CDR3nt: TGCGCCAGCAGCTCTAGGACTAGTTCCCCCTACGAGCAGTACTTC

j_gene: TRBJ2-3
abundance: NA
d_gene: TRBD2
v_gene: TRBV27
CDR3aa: CASSLEKRLAGETDTQYF
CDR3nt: TGTGCCAGCAGTTTAGAAAAGAGACTAGCGGGAGAGACAGATACGCAGTATTTT

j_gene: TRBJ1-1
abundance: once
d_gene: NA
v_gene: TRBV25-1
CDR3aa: CASSRGFTDNTEAFF
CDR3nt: TGTGCCAGCAGCAGAGGGTTTACAGACAACACTGAAGCTTTCTTT

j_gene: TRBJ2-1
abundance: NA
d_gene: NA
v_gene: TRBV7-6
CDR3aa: CASSLNGRTNNEQFF
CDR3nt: TGTGCCAGCAGCTTAAACGGGAGAACCAACAATGAGCAGTTCTTC

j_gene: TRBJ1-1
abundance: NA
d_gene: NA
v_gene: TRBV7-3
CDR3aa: CASSSGGGNTEAFF
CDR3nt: TGTGCCAGCAGCTCCGGCGGGGGGAACACTGAAGCTTTCTTT

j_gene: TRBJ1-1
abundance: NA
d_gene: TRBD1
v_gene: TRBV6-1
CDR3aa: CATSDRGGFEAFF
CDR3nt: TGTGCCACGTCAGACAGGGGAGGTTTTGAAGCTTTCTTT

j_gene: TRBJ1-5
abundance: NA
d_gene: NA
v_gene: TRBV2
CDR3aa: CASSVRVGQYGQPQHF
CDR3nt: TGTGCCAGCAGTGTGAGGGTTGGACAGTACGGTCAGCCCCAGCATTTT

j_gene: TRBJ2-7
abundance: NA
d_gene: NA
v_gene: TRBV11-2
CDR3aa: CASSFGRSPSYEQYF
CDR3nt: TGTGCCAGCAGCTTCGGCAGGTCACCATCCTACGAGCAGTACTTC

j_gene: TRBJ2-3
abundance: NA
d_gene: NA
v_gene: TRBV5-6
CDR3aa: CASSLERVGGGADTQYF
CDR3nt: TGTGCCAGCAGCTTGGAGAGAGTGGGGGGGGGCGCAGATACGCAGTATTTT

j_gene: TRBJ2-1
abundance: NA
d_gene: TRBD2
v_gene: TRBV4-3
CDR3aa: CASSQDETSRYYNEQFF
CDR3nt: TGCGCCAGCAGCCAAGATGAGACTAGCCGGTACTACAATGAGCAGTTCTTC

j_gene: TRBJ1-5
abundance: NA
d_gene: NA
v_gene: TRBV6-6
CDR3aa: CASGGGSQHF
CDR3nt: TGTGCCAGCGGGGGCGGCAGCCAGCATTTT

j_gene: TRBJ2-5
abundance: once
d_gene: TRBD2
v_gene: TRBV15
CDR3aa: CATSGSGSWETQYF
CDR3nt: TGTGCCACCAGCGGTAGCGGGAGTTGGGAGACCCAGTACTTC

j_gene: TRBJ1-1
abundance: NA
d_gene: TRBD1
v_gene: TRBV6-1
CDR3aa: CASLSDRAGNTEAFF
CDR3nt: TGTGCCAGTCTCTCCGACAGGGCGGGTAACACTGAAGCTTTCTTT

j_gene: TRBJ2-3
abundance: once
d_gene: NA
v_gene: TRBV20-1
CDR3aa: CSGDNTDTQYF
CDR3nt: TGCAGTGGCGACAACACAGATACGCAGTATTTT

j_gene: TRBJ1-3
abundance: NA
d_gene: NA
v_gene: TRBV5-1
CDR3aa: CASSYELTGLSGNTIYF
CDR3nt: TGCGCCAGCAGCTACGAACTAACAGGGCTCTCTGGAAACACCATATATTTT

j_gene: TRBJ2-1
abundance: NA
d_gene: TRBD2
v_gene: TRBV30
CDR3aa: CAWSVRVGGGVISQFF
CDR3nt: TGTGCCTGGAGTGTACGGGTGGGGGGGGGAGTAATTTCGCAGTTCTTC

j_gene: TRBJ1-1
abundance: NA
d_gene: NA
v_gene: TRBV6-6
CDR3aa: CASSYWGEGNTEAFF
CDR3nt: TGTGCCAGCAGTTATTGGGGGGAGGGGAACACTGAAGCTTTCTTT

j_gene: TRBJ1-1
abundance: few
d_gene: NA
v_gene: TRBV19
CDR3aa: CASSSRQDRMNTEAFF
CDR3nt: TGTGCCAGTAGTTCCCGACAGGATCGGATGAACACTGAAGCTTTCTTT

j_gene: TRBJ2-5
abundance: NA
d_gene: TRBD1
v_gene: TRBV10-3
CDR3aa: CAIRPDRDQETQYF
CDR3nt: TGTGCCATCAGACCGGACAGGGACCAAGAGACCCAGTACTTC

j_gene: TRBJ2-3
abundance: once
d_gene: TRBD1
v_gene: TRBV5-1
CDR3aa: CASSIQGKGDTQYF
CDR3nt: TGCGCCAGCAGCATACAGGGGAAAGGGGATACGCAGTATTTT

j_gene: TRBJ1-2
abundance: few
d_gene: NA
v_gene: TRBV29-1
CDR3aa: CSVTGRQVYGYTF
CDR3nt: TGCAGCGTCACTGGTCGACAAGTCTATGGCTACACCTTC

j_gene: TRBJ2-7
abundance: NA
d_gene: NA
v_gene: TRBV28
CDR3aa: CASSFNPVSYEQYF
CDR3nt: TGTGCCAGCAGTTTTAATCCAGTCTCCTACGAGCAGTACTTC

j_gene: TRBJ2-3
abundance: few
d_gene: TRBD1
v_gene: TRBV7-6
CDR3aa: CASSLVPDGQGASYTQYF
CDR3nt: TGTGCCAGCAGCTTAGTTCCCGACGGACAGGGGGCTTCCTATACGCAGTATTTT

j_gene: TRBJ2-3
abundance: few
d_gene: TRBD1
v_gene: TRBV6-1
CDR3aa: CASTTDRGGTDTQYF
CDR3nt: TGTGCCAGCACCACCGACAGGGGAGGCACAGATACGCAGTATTTT

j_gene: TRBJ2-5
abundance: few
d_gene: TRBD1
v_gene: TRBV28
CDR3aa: CASRGQGRQETQYF
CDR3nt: TGTGCCAGCAGGGGACAGGGGCGACAAGAGACCCAGTACTTC

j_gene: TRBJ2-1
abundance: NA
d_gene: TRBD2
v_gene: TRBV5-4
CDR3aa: CASSSWPREGNEQFF
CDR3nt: TGTGCCAGCAGCTCCTGGCCTCGGGAGGGAAACGAGCAGTTCTTC

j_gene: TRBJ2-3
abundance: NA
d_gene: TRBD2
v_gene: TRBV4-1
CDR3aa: CASSRFGAGGVYF
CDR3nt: TGCGCCAGCAGCCGCTTTGGGGCGGGGGGCGTGTATTTT

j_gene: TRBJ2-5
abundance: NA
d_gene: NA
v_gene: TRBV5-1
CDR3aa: CASSLAFQNLEETQYF
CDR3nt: TGCGCCAGCAGCTTGGCCTTTCAGAATCTTGAAGAGACCCAGTACTTC